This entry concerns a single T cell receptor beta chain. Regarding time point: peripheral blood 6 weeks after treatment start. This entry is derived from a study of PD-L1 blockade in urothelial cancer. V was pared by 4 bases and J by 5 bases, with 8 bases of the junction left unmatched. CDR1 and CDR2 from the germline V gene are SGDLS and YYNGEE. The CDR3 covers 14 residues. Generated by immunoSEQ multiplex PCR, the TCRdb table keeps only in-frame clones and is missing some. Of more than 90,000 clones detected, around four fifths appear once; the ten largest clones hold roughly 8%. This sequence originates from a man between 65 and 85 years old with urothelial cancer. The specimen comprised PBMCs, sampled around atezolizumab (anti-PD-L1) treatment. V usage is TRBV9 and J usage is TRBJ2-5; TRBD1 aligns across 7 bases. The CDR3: CASSREGGRETQYF. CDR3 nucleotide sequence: TGTGCCAGCAGCAGGGAAGGGGGCAGGGAGACCCAGTACTTC.